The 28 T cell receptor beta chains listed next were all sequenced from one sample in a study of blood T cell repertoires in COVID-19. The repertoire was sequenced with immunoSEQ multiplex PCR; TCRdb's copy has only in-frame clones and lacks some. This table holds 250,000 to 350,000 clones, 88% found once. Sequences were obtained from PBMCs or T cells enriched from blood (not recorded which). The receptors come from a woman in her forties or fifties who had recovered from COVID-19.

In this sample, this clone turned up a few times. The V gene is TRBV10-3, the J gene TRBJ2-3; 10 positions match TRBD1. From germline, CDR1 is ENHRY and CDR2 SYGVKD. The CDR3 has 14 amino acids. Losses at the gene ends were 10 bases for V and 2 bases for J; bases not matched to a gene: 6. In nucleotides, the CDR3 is TGTGCCACCGGACAGGGGGGGACCACAGATACGCAGTATTTT. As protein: CATGQGGTTDTQYF.

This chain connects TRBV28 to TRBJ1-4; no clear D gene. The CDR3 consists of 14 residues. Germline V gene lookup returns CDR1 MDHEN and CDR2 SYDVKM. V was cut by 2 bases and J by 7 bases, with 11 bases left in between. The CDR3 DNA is TGTGCCAGCAGTTTAGTAGGCGGTTCTGAAAAACTGTTTTTT. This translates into CASSLVGGSEKLFF.

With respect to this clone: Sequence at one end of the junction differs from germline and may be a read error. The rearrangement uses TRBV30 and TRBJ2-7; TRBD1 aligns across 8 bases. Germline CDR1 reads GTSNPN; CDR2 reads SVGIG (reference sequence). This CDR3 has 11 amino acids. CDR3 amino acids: CAWSAAGGVDF. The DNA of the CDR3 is TGTGCCTGGAGTGCCGCAGGGGGCGTGGACTTC. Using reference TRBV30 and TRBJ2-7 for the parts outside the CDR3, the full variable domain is SQTIHQWPATLVQPVGSPLSLECTVEGTSNPNLYWYRQAAGRGLQLLFYSVGIGQISSEVPQNLSASRPQDRQFILSSKKLLLSDSGFYLCAWSAAGGVDFGPGTRLTVT.

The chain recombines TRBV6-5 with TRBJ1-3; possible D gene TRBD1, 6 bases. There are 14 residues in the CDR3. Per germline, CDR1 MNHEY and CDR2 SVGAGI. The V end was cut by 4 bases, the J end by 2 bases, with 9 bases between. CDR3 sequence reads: CASSSDRPGNTIYF. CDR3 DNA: TGTGCCAGCAGTTCCGACAGGCCTGGAAACACCATATATTTT.

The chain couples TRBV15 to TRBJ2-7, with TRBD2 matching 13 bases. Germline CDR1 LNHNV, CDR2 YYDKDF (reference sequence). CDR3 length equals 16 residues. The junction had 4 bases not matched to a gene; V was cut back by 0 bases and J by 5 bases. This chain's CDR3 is CATSRDWTSGSNEQYF. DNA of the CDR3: TGTGCCACCAGCAGAGATTGGACTAGCGGGAGCAACGAGCAGTACTTC.

CDR3 sequence: CASSDPAAYEQYF. The CDR3 DNA sequence: TGTGCCAGCAGTGACCCAGCGGCCTACGAGCAGTACTTC. This chain uses TRBV6-1 with TRBJ2-7, with D perhaps matching TRBD2 (5 bases). CDR3 length: 13 residues. Germline V gives CDR1 MNHNS, CDR2 SASEGT. V was trimmed by 3 bases and J by 2 bases, leaving 8 bases between them.

CDR3 residues: CASTTGPGNTIYF. Written as DNA, the CDR3 is TGTGCCAGCACCACAGGGCCTGGAAACACCATATATTTT. This rearrangement joins TRBV4-2 to TRBJ1-3; a possible D gene is TRBD1 (6 bases). Germline V gives CDR1 LGHNA, CDR2 YNFKEQ. V was cut by 7 bases and J by 2 bases, with 9 bases left in between. The CDR3 totals 13 residues.

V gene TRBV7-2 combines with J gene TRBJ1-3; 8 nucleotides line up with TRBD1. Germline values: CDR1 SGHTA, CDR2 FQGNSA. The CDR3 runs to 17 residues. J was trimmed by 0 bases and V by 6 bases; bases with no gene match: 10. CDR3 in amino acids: CASSDHRTGSSGNTIYF. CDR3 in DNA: TGTGCCAGCAGTGATCACCGGACAGGGAGCTCTGGAAACACCATATATTTT.

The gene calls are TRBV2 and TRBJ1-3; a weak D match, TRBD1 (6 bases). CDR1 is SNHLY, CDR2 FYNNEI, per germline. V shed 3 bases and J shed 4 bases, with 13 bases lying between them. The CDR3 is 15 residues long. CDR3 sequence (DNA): TGTGCCAGCAGTGACAGGGGATTCACGGGAAACACCATATATTTT. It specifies CASSDRGFTGNTIYF. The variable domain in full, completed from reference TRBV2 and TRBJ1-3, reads EPEVTQTPSHQVTQMGQEVILRCVPISNHLYFYWYRQILGQKVEFLVSFYNNEISEKSEIFDDQFSVERPDGSNFTLKIRSTKLEDSAMYFCASSDRGFTGNTIYFGEGSWLTVV.

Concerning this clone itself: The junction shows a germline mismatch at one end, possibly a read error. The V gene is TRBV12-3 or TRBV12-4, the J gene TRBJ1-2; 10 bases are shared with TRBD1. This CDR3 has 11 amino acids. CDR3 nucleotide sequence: TGTGCCAGCAGTCGTGAGGGACAGGGGTTCTTC. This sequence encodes CASSREGQGFF.

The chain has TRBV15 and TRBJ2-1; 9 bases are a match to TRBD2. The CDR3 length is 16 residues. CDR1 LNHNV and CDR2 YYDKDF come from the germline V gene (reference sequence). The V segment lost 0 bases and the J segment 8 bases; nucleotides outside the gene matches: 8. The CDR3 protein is CATSRDVIAGVDEQFF. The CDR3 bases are TGTGCCACCAGCAGAGATGTAATAGCGGGAGTAGATGAGCAGTTCTTC.

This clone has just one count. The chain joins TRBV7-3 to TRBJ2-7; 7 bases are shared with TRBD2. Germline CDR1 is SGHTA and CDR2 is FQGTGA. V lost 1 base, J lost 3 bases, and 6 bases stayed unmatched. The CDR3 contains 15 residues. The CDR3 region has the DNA TGTGCCAGCAGCTTAATGGCGACTAGCCTCTACGAGCAGTACTTC. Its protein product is CASSLMATSLYEQYF.

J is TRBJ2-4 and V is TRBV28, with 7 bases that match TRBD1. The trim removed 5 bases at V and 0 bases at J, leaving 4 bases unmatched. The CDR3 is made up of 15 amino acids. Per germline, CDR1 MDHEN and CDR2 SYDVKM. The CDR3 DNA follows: TGTGCCAGCAGTGGGACAGCTCTAGCCAAAAACATTCAGTACTTC. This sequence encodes CASSGTALAKNIQYF.

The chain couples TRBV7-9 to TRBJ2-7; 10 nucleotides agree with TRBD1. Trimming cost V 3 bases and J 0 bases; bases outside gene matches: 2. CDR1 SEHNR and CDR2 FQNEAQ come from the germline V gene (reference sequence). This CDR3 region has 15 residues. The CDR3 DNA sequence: TGTGCCAGCAGCTTGCGGACAGGGGGCTCCTACGAGCAGTACTTC. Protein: CASSLRTGGSYEQYF.

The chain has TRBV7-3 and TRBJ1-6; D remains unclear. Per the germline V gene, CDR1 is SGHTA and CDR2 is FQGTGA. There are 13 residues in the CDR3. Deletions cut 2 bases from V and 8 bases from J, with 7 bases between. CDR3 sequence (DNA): TGTGCCAGCAGCTTAGTCTACGATTCACCCCTCCACTTT. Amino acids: CASSLVYDSPLHF.

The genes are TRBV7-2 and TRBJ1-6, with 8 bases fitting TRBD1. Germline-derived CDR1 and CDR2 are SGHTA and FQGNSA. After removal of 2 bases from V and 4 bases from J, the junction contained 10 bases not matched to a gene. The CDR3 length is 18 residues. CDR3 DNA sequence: TGTGCCAGCAGCTTACAGGGGGCCACGATGGGATATAATTCACCCCTCCACTTT. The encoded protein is CASSLQGATMGYNSPLHF.

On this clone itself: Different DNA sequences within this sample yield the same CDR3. Written as DNA, the CDR3 is TGTGCCACCAGCAGAGTGGGGACAAGTTATGGCTACACCTTC. It is translated as CATSRVGTSYGYTF. This chain links TRBV15 with TRBJ1-2; D possibly corresponds to TRBD1 (6 bases). Between the trimmed V and J ends, which lost 1 base and 5 bases, there was a span of 11 bases. Germline CDR1 is LNHNV and CDR2 is YYDKDF (reference sequence). This CDR3 region has 14 residues. Based on the CDR3 plus reference TRBV15 and TRBJ1-2, the full variable domain is DAMVIQNPRYQVTQFGKPVTLSCSQTLNHNVMYWYQQKSSQAPKLLFHYYDKDFNNEADTPDNFQSRRPNTSFCFLDIRSPGLGDTAMYLCATSRVGTSYGYTFGSGTRLTVV.

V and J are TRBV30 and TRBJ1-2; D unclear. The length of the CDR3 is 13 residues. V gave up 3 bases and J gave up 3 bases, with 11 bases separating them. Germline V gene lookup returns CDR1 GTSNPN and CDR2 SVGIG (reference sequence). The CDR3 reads CAWSPGSDYGYTF. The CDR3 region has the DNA TGTGCCTGGAGCCCGGGGAGCGACTATGGCTACACCTTC.

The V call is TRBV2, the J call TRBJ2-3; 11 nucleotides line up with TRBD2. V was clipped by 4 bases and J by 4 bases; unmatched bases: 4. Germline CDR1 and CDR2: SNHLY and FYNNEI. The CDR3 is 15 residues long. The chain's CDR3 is CASSVLAGGPDTQYF. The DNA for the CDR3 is TGTGCCAGCAGTGTCCTAGCGGGAGGTCCAGATACGCAGTATTTT. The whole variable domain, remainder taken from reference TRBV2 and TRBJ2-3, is EPEVTQTPSHQVTQMGQEVILRCVPISNHLYFYWYRQILGQKVEFLVSFYNNEISEKSEIFDDQFSVERPDGSNFTLKIRSTKLEDSAMYFCASSVLAGGPDTQYFGPGTRLTVL.

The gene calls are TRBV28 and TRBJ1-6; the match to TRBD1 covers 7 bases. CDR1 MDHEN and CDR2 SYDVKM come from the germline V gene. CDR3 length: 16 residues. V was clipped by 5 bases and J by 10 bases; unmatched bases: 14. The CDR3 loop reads CASSPGRTGTGSPLHF. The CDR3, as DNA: TGTGCCAGCAGTCCTGGGAGGACAGGTACTGGATCACCCCTCCACTTT.

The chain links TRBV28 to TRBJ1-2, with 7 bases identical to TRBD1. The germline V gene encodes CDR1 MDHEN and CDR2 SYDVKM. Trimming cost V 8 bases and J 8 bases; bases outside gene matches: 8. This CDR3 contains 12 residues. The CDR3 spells CASEGALEGYTF. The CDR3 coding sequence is TGTGCCAGCGAGGGGGCTTTGGAAGGCTACACCTTC.

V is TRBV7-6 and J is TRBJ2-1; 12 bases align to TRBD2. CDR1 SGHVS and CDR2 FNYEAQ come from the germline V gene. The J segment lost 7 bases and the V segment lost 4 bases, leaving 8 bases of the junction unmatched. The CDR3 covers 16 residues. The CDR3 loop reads CASSSTTSGSLNEQFF. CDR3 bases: TGTGCCAGCAGCTCGACGACTAGCGGGAGCCTTAATGAGCAGTTCTTC. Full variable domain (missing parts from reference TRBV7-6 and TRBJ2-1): GAGVSQSPRYKVTKRGQDVALRCDPISGHVSLYWYRQALGQGPEFLTYFNYEAQQDKSGLPNDRFSAERPEGSISTLTIQRTEQRDSAMYRCASSSTTSGSLNEQFFGPGTRLTVL.

CDR3 region: CASSGLAGLYEQYF. DNA of the CDR3: TGTGCCAGCAGCGGACTAGCGGGACTATACGAGCAGTACTTC. The chain links TRBV28 to TRBJ2-7; TRBD2 matches 12 bases. Per germline, CDR1 MDHEN and CDR2 SYDVKM. V was pared by 6 bases and J by 4 bases, with 4 bases of the junction left unmatched. The length of the CDR3 is 14 residues.

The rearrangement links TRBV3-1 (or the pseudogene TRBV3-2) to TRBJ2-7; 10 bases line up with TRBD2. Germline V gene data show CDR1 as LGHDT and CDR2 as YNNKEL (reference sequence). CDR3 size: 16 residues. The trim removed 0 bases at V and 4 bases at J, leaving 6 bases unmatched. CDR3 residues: CASSQDKLAGRYEQYF. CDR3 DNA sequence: TGTGCCAGCAGCCAAGATAAACTAGCGGGACGATACGAGCAGTACTTC.

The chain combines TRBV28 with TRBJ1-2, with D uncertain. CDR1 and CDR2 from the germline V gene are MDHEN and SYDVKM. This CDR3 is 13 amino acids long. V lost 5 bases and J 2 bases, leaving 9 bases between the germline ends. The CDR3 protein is CASSEGGNYGYTF. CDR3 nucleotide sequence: TGTGCCAGCAGTGAGGGTGGAAACTATGGCTACACCTTC.

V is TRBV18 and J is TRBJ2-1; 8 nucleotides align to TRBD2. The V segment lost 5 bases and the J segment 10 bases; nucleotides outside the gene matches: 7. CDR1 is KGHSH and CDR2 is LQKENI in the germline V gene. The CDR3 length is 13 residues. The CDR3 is CASSTDREGEQFF. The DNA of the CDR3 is TGTGCCAGCTCAACGGACCGGGAGGGCGAGCAGTTCTTC. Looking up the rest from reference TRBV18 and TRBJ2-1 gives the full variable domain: NAGVMQNPRHLVRRRGQEARLRCSPMKGHSHVYWYRQLPEEGLKFMVYLQKENIIDESGMPKERFSAEFPKEGPSILRIQQVVRGDSAAYFCASSTDREGEQFFGPGTRLTVL.

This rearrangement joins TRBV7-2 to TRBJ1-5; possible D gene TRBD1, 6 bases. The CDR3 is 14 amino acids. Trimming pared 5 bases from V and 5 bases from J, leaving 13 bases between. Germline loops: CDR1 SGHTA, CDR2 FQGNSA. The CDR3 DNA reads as TGTGCCAGCAGCCACAAAGGGGGATATCAGCCCCAGCATTTT. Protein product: CASSHKGGYQPQHF.

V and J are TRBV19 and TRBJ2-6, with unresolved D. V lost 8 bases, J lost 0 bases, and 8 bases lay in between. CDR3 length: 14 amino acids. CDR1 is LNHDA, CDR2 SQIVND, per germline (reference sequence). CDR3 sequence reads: CASREISGANVLTF. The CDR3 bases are TGTGCCAGTCGAGAAATCTCTGGGGCCAACGTCCTGACTTTC. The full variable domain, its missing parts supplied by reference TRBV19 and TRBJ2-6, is DGGITQSPKYLFRKEGQNVTLSCEQNLNHDAMYWYRQDPGQGLRLIYYSQIVNDFQKGDIAEGYSVSREKKESFPLTVTSAQKNPTAFYLCASREISGANVLTFGAGSRLTVL.